This TCR beta chain was captured in a study of blood T cells in healthy people across ages. Regarding the study as a whole: The donors' CMV status was not determined, possibly confounding changes in expanded clonotypes. In long-lived donors, naive CD4+ cell counts and diversity exceeded those of aged donors.

A second 7 to 11 cycle PCR used barcoded and J-beta primers. Each cDNA molecule carried a tag from a template-switch adaptor that contained 12 random nucleotides. From the 5' RACE reads, TCRdb called clonotypes with MiXCR, one entry per CDR3 protein. The data hold about 1.8 million distinct CDR3 sequences, with approximately 50% observed a single time. This clonotype was counted between two and nine times. Its specificity is unknown. The donors, healthy Caucasians from Russia, were aged about 6 to 100. The TCR was taken from a woman between 40 and 50 years old in good health. The source material was blood.

This CDR3 reads CSLPVQGAETQYF. The CDR3 DNA is TGCAGCCTCCCCGTACAGGGTGCTGAGACCCAGTACTTC. The genes are TRBV29-1 and TRBJ2-5; a weak D match, TRBD1 (6 bases). This CDR3 has 13 amino acids. Germline V gene sequence: CDR1 SQVTM, CDR2 ANQGSEA. The V end was cut by 8 bases, the J end by 5 bases, with 18 bases between. Using reference TRBV29-1 and TRBJ2-5 for the parts outside the CDR3, the full variable domain is SAVISQKPSRDICQRGTSLTIQCQVDSQVTMMFWYRQQPGQSLTLIATANQGSEATYESGFVIDKFPISRPNLTFSTLTVSNMSPEDSSIYLCSLPVQGAETQYFGPGTRLLVL.